This TCR beta chain was observed in a study of early T cells in non-severe SARS-CoV-2 infection. This CDR3 comprises 11 residues. The V end was cut by 0 bases, the J end by 2 bases, with 1 base between. Germline-derived CDR1 and CDR2 are GTSNPN and SVGIG (reference sequence). This clonotype was seen at least ten times. MiXCR was run by TCRdb on the 5' RACE reads, yielding one entry per CDR3 protein. The sample holds 25,000 to 30,000 distinct CDR3 sequences, 5.5% to 7.5% seen once. The sample in question was whole blood, obtained at baseline. The receptor was isolated from an adult who was a healthcare worker with PCR-confirmed SARS-CoV-2 infection or an uninfected control (not recorded which). The chain combines TRBV30 with TRBJ1-2; D is ambiguous. This chain's CDR3 is CAWSVNYGYTF. CDR3 sequence (DNA): TGTGCCTGGAGTGTAAACTATGGCTACACCTTC.